The 18 T cell receptor beta chains below were found in one sample sequenced in a study of blood T cell repertoires in COVID-19. Measured with immunoSEQ multiplex PCR; TCRdb has only the in-frame clones, and not every one. The data contain approximately 200,000 clones, approximately 91% of them seen just once; the ten biggest clones take up around 2.3%. Sequenced input: peripheral blood. These receptor sequences come from a man aged 65-85 years with active or convalescent COVID-19.

J is TRBJ2-5 and V is TRBV3-1 (or the pseudogene TRBV3-2); weak D call: TRBD2 (5 bases). V lost 11 bases to trimming and J lost 7 bases, with 11 bases between them. This CDR3 contains 10 residues. CDR1 LGHDT and CDR2 YNNKEL come from the germline V gene (reference sequence). The CDR3 region is CAASGVTQYF. The CDR3 bases are TGTGCCGCCTCCGGGGTGACCCAGTACTTC.

V is TRBV7-2 and J is TRBJ2-2, with 9 positions matching TRBD1. The CDR3 covers 16 residues. V was pared by 5 bases and J by 4 bases, with 8 bases of the junction left unmatched. Germline V gene data show CDR1 as SGHTA and CDR2 as FQGNSA. The CDR3 here is CASSPGGQGITGELFF. CDR3 coding DNA: TGTGCCAGCAGCCCAGGCGGACAGGGGATCACCGGGGAGCTGTTTTTT.

This chain uses TRBV18 with TRBJ2-3; 9 bases are a match to TRBD2. Trimming removed 5 bases from V and 2 bases from J; junction bases left unmatched: 5. This CDR3 region has 15 residues. Germline-derived CDR1 and CDR2 are KGHSH and LQKENI. The CDR3, as DNA: TGTGCCAGCTCAGTTAGCGGGGGAACCACAGATACGCAGTATTTT. Protein sequence: CASSVSGGTTDTQYF.

This clone was seen a single time. The J gene is TRBJ1-6, the V gene TRBV9, with a tentative D call TRBD1 (5 bases). The germline gives CDR1 SGDLS, CDR2 YYNGEE. The CDR3 spans 13 residues. The V and J ends lost 0 bases and 13 bases respectively, with 11 bases between them. The CDR3, as DNA: TGTGCCAGCAGCGTAGTGCAGGGCGAGCCCCTCCACTTT. This encodes CASSVVQGEPLHF.

The chain carries TRBV19 and TRBJ1-2, with no clear D. Trimming cost V 5 bases and J 4 bases, with 17 bases left between them. Germline V lookup: CDR1 LNHDA, CDR2 SQIVND (reference sequence). CDR3 length equals 15 residues. The CDR3, as DNA: TGTGCCAGTAGTCCCATTGAGGGCCGTCCCTATGGCTACACCTTC. Its protein product is CASSPIEGRPYGYTF.

This chain uses TRBV7-2 with TRBJ2-7, with D perhaps TRBD1 (6 bases). This CDR3 has 13 residues. The V gene lost 1 base and the J gene lost 6 bases, with 10 bases spanning the gap. Per germline, CDR1 SGHTA and CDR2 FQGNSA. CDR3 sequence (DNA): TGTGCCAGCAGCTTAGACGTAGGGGGCGAGCAGTACTTC. Translating gives CASSLDVGGEQYF.

V usage is TRBV6-1 and J usage is TRBJ2-6; D might be TRBD2 (6 bases). Germline V gene sequence: CDR1 MNHNS, CDR2 SASEGT. The CDR3 runs to 17 residues. V shed 0 bases and J shed 2 bases, with 11 bases lying between them. The CDR3 region is CASSEAWRVAGANVLTF. In DNA, the CDR3 is TGTGCCAGCAGTGAAGCTTGGAGGGTTGCTGGGGCCAACGTCCTGACTTTC.

The chain links TRBV29-1 to TRBJ2-1; TRBD1 might be the D (5 bases). The CDR3 consists of 14 residues. Germline CDR1 reads SQVTM; CDR2 reads ANQGSEA. CDR3 bases: TGCGGAGTCCAGGGTTCTGGTACCTACAATGAGCAGTTCTTC. As protein: CGVQGSGTYNEQFF.

The chain has TRBV7-8 and TRBJ2-5, with TRBD1 identical over 8 bases. This CDR3 comprises 17 residues. Trimming took 4 bases from V and 4 from J; bases not matched to a gene: 14. Germline V gives CDR1 SGHVS, CDR2 FQNEAQ. CDR3 amino acids: CASSSRKGQERPETQYF. DNA for the CDR3: TGTGCCAGCAGCTCCAGGAAGGGACAGGAAAGGCCAGAGACCCAGTACTTC.

The gene calls are TRBV6-5 and TRBJ2-1, with 9 bases lining up with TRBD1. Germline CDR1 MNHEY, CDR2 SVGAGI. The CDR3 loop spans 14 amino acids. V gave up 2 bases and J gave up 5 bases; unmatched junction bases: 1. CDR3 sequence (DNA): TGTGCCAGCAGTTACGGGACAGGGAACAATGAGCAGTTCTTC. Translating gives CASSYGTGNNEQFF.

This chain connects TRBV24-1 to TRBJ2-1; maybe TRBD2 (7 bases). This CDR3 has 16 residues. Per the germline V gene, CDR1 is KGHDR and CDR2 is SFDVKD. The V end was cut by 3 bases, the J end by 2 bases, with 13 bases between. CDR3: CATSDGGAKAYNEQFF. In DNA, the CDR3 is TGTGCCACCAGTGATGGGGGGGCAAAAGCCTACAATGAGCAGTTCTTC.

The chain joins TRBV18 to TRBJ2-3; 12 nucleotides line up with TRBD2. The CDR3 runs 15 residues. Germline values: CDR1 KGHSH, CDR2 LQKENI. V was pared by 3 bases and J by 8 bases, with 6 bases of the junction left unmatched. CDR3 amino acids: CASSPPLAGGGTQYF. CDR3 bases: TGTGCCAGCTCACCCCCACTAGCGGGGGGCGGTACGCAGTATTTT.

The chain is built from TRBV4-1 and TRBJ1-4; D remains ambiguous. V was trimmed by 0 bases and J by 4 bases, leaving 15 bases between them. Germline V CDR1 and CDR2: MGHRA, YSYEKL. This CDR3 is 17 amino acids long. The CDR3: CASSQDLKGAGNEKLFF. CDR3 coding DNA: TGCGCCAGCAGCCAAGATCTAAAGGGCGCGGGTAATGAAAAACTGTTTTTT.

The chain combines TRBV13 with TRBJ2-1, with no clear D. Between the trimmed V and J ends, which lost 4 bases and 6 bases, there was a span of 10 bases. CDR1 is PRHDT and CDR2 is FYEKMQ in the germline V gene (reference sequence). This CDR3 spans 13 amino acids. The CDR3 spells CASSSSGPNEQFF. The CDR3 bases are TGTGCCAGCAGCTCATCTGGGCCCAATGAGCAGTTCTTC.

The genes are TRBV2 and TRBJ2-1; the match to TRBD2 covers 8 bases. The germline CDR1 and CDR2 sequences are SNHLY and FYNNEI. The CDR3 is 13 amino acids. V was pared by 6 bases and J by 5 bases, with 3 bases of the junction left unmatched. This CDR3 reads CASRASGHNEQFF. The DNA of the CDR3 is TGTGCCAGCAGGGCTAGCGGGCACAATGAGCAGTTCTTC.

The J gene is TRBJ2-3, the V gene TRBV6-6, with 10 bases matching TRBD1. The CDR3 totals 14 residues. The V and J ends lost 7 bases and 5 bases, in that order; junction bases with no gene match: 6. Germline V gene data show CDR1 as MNHNY and CDR2 as SVGAGI (reference sequence). The CDR3 nucleotides are TGTGCCAGCATAGGGAGGACAGGGGGAGATACGCAGTATTTT. This translates into CASIGRTGGDTQYF.

This sequence joins TRBV7-8 and TRBJ1-5; D call uncertain. Germline V gene data show CDR1 as SGHVS and CDR2 as FQNEAQ. Between the trimmed V and J ends, which lost 5 bases and 1 base, there was a span of 9 bases. The CDR3 is made up of 14 amino acids. CDR3 nucleotides: TGTGCCAGCAGCCCGTCCGGGAGCAATCAGCCCCAGCATTTT. Its translation is CASSPSGSNQPQHF.

The gene calls are TRBV7-2 and TRBJ1-1; TRBD1 might be the D (5 bases). The CDR3 loop spans 14 amino acids. Germline CDR1 is SGHTA and CDR2 is FQGNSA. Trimming pared 1 base from V and 4 bases from J, leaving 10 bases between. CDR3 bases: TGTGCCAGCAGCTTAGACAGGAGGGTCACTGAAGCTTTCTTT. As protein: CASSLDRRVTEAFF. The full variable domain, rest sourced from reference TRBV7-2 and TRBJ1-1, is GAGVSQSPSNKVTEKGKDVELRCDPISGHTALYWYRQSLGQGLEFLIYFQGNSAPDKSGLPSDRFSAERTGGSVSTLTIQRTQQEDSAVYLCASSLDRRVTEAFFGQGTRLTVV.